The entry below describes one TCR beta chain. The sample originates from a study of cytomegalovirus exposure and HLA in healthy donors. Some clones are missing from TCRdb's copy, which holds only in-frame ones; the method was immunoSEQ multiplex PCR. This table holds 71,000 or so clones, 94% found once. The TCR originated in a woman aged 18-35 years in good health and CMV-seronegative. Sample: PBMCs.

Here the CDR3 DNA reads TGTGCCAGCAGCCCCCAAAGCGACCCTGGGGCCAACGTCCTGACTTTC. It is translated as CASSPQSDPGANVLTF. V and J are TRBV7-9 and TRBJ2-6; D is undetermined. V was trimmed by 5 bases and J by 2 bases, leaving 13 bases between them. CDR1 SEHNR and CDR2 FQNEAQ come from the germline V gene (reference sequence). The CDR3 covers 16 residues.